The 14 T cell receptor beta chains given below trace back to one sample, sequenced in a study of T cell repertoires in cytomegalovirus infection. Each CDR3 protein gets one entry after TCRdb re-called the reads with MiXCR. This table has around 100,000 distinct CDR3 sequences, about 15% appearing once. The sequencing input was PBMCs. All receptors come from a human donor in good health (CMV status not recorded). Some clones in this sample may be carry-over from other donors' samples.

CDR3 region: CSASPQGRPTDGYTF. The CDR3 nucleotides are TGCAGTGCTAGTCCCCAAGGACGGCCGACCGACGGCTACACCTTC. The rearrangement links TRBV20-1 to TRBJ1-2; D not certain. Looked up from germline, CDR1 is DFQATT and CDR2 is SNEGSKA (reference sequence). The CDR3 consists of 15 residues. With 3 bases removed from V and 8 bases from J, the gap between germline ends came to 22 bases.

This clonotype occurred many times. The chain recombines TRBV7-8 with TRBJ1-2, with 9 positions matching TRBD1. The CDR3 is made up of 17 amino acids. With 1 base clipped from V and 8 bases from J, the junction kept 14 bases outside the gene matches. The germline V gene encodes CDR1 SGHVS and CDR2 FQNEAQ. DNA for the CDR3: TGTGCCAGCAGCTTAGGGGGACAGGGTGGGCTACCTCAAGGCTACACCTTC. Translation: CASSLGGQGGLPQGYTF.

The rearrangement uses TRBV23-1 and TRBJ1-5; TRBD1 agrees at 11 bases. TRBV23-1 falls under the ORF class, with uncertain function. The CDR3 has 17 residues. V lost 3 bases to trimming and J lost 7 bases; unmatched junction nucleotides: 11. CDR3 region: CASSHPDRGRSGQPQHF. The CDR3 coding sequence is TGCGCCAGCAGTCACCCGGACAGGGGGCGTTCCGGCCAGCCCCAGCATTTT.

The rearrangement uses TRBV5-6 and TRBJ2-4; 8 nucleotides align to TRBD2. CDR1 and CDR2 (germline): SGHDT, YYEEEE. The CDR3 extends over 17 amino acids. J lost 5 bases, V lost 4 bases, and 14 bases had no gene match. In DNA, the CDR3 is TGTGCCAGCAGCCCTAGGTTGGGGCGGGGGGACCAAAACATTCAGTACTTC. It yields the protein CASSPRLGRGDQNIQYF.

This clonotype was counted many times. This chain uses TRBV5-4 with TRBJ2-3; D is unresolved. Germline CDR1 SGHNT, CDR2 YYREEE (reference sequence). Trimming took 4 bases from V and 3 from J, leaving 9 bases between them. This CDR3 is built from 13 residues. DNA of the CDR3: TGTGCCAGCAGCAATGACCCTACAGATACGCAGTATTTT. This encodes CASSNDPTDTQYF. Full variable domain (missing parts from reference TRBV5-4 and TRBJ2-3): ETGVTQSPTHLIKTRGQQVTLRCSSQSGHNTVSWYQQALGQGPQFIFQYYREEENGRGNFPPRFSGLQFPNYSSELNVNALELDDSALYLCASSNDPTDTQYFGPGTRLTVL.

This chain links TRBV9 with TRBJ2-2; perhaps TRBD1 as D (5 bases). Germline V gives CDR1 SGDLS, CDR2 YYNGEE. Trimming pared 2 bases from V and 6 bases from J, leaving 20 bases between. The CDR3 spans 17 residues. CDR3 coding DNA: TGTGCCAGCAGCGTTTGGGGCATTACAAGTGATCCCGGGGAGCTGTTTTTT. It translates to CASSVWGITSDPGELFF.

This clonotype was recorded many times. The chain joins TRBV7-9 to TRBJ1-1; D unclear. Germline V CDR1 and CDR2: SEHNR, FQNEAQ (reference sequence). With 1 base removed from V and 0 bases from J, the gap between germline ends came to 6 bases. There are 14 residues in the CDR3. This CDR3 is CASSLDLMNTEAFF. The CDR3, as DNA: TGTGCCAGCAGCTTAGATCTTATGAACACTGAAGCTTTCTTT.

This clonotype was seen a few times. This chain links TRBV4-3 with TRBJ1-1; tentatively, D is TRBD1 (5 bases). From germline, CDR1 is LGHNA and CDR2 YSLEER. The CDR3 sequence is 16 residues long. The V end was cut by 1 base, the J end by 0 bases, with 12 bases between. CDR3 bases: TGCGCCAGCAGCCAAGCTTTCGGGGGGATGAACACTGAAGCTTTCTTT. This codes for CASSQAFGGMNTEAFF.

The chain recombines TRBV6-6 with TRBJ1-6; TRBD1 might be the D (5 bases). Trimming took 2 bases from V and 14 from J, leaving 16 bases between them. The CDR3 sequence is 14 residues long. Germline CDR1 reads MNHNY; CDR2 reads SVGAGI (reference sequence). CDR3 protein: CASSYGTELGALHF. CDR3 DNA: TGTGCCAGCAGTTACGGGACCGAGCTTGGGGCCCTCCACTTT.

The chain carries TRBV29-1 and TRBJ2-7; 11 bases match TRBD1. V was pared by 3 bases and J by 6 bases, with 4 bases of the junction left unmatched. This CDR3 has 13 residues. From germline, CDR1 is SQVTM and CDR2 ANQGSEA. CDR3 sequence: CSVEGQGGREQYF. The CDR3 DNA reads TGCAGCGTTGAGGGACAGGGGGGTCGCGAGCAGTACTTC.

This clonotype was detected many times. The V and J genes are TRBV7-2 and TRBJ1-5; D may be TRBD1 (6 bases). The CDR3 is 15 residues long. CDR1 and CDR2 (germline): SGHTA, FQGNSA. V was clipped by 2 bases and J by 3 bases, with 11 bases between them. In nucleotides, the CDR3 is TGTGCCAGCAGCTTATACAGGGCGGACAATCAGCCCCAGCATTTT. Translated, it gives CASSLYRADNQPQHF.

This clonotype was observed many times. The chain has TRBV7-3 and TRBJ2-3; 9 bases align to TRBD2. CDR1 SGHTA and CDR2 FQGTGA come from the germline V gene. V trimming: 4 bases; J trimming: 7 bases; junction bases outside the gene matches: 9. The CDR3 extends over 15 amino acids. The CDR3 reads CASSSLAGKGNTQYF. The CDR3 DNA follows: TGTGCCAGCAGCTCCCTAGCGGGGAAAGGGAATACGCAGTATTTT. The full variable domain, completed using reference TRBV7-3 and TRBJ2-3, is GAGVSQTPSNKVTEKGKYVELRCDPISGHTALYWYRQSLGQGPEFLIYFQGTGAADDSGLPNDRFFAVRPEGSVSTLKIQRTERGDSAVYLCASSSLAGKGNTQYFGPGTRLTVL.

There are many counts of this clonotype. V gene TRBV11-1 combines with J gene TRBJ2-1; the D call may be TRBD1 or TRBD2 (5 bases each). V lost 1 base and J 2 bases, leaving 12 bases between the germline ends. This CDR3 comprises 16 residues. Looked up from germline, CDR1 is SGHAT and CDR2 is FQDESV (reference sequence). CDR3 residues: CASSLESGTTYNEQFF. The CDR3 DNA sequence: TGTGCCAGCAGCTTAGAGTCAGGGACCACCTACAATGAGCAGTTCTTC.

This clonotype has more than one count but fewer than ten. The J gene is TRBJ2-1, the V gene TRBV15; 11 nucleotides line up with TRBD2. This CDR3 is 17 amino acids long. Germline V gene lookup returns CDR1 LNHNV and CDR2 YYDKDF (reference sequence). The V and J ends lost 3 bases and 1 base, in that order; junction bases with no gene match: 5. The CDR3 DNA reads TGTGCCACCAGCAGCAGACTAGCGGGGTATTCCTACAATGAGCAGTTCTTC. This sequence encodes CATSSRLAGYSYNEQFF.